This T cell receptor (beta chain) was documented in a study of blood T cell repertoires in COVID-19. Trimming took 7 bases from V and 6 from J, leaving 7 bases between them. This CDR3 is built from 11 residues. Germline V CDR1 and CDR2: SGHNT, YENEEA. Study members were between roughly 18 and 100 years old and lived in 25 or so US regions. Participant reports of clinical history set cohort assignment. Participants classified as exposed had met a COVID-19 case within 2 weeks before study entry. Per the study methods: Reference gene primer amplification gave estimated nucleated cell counts. Clones were sequenced by immunoSEQ multiplex PCR, and TCRdb holds only the in-frame ones, with some missing. V, J and clone size reflect that table, while D and trimming were determined from the DNA. The table includes about 430,000 clones, 88% detected once.

This clonotype was obtained from a young woman who had been exposed to COVID-19. What was sequenced was PBMCs or T cells enriched from blood (not recorded which). V is TRBV11-3 and J is TRBJ2-1; D is unclear. In nucleotides, the CDR3 is TGTGCCAGCATCCGCGCCAATGAGCAGTTCTTC. Translation gives CASIRANEQFF.